A single sample is the source of the 17 T cell receptor beta chains below, sequenced in a study of blood T cell repertoires in COVID-19. Assay used: immunoSEQ multiplex PCR; TCRdb lists only in-frame clones, some missing. The sample yields around 200,000 clones, more than 80% seen once. Sample: PBMCs or T cells enriched from blood (not recorded which). These receptors came from a man aged 30-40 years who had recovered from COVID-19.

J is TRBJ2-7 and V is TRBV5-4, with D possibly TRBD2 on 7 matching bases. Germline V gene lookup returns CDR1 SGHNT and CDR2 YYREEE (reference sequence). The V and J ends lost 4 bases and 2 bases respectively, with 16 bases between them. CDR3 length: 15 amino acids. The CDR3 DNA is TGTGCCAGCAGCCCAAGAGGGGGGGCCCCCTACGAGCAGTACTTC. It specifies CASSPRGGAPYEQYF.

The chain has TRBV15 and TRBJ2-3; the D is unclear. Germline CDR1 is LNHNV and CDR2 is YYDKDF (reference sequence). The CDR3 length is 14 residues. V lost 5 bases and J 0 bases, leaving 9 bases between the germline ends. The CDR3 spells CATSSELSTDTQYF. The CDR3 DNA follows: TGTGCCACCAGCTCTGAACTTAGCACAGATACGCAGTATTTT.

This chain uses TRBV12-3 or TRBV12-4 with TRBJ2-7, with TRBD2 identical over 7 bases. With V trimmed by 3 bases and J by 2 bases, 1 base remained unmatched. There are 13 residues in the CDR3. The CDR3 protein is CASSFSGTYEQYF. CDR3 nucleotide sequence: TGTGCCAGCAGTTTCAGCGGGACCTACGAGCAGTACTTC.

This clone is a singleton in its sample. The rearrangement uses TRBV11-2 and TRBJ2-7; 11 nucleotides match TRBD2. From germline, CDR1 is SGHAT and CDR2 FQNNGV. This CDR3 spans 14 amino acids. V lost 5 bases and J lost 5; bases outside the gene matches: 5. The CDR3 coding sequence is TGTGCCAGCAGCATCACTAGCGGGAGTAACGAGCAGTACTTC. Translating gives CASSITSGSNEQYF.

This clone has a count of ten or more. The rearrangement joins TRBV6-1 to TRBJ2-1, with D possibly matching TRBD2 (6 bases). The germline V gene has CDR1 MNHNS and CDR2 SASEGT. The germline V and J ends were trimmed by 0 bases and 0 bases, with 6 bases remaining between them. CDR3 length: 15 amino acids. CDR3 DNA: TGTGCCAGCAGTGAAGCGGGAGGCTCCTACAATGAGCAGTTCTTC. Amino acids: CASSEAGGSYNEQFF.

The gene calls are TRBV2 and TRBJ2-3, with a tentative D call TRBD1 (5 bases). Trimming removed 0 bases from V and 6 bases from J, with 10 bases in between. This CDR3 has 14 amino acids. CDR1 is SNHLY and CDR2 is FYNNEI in the germline V gene. The CDR3 DNA reads TGTGCCAGCAGTGAAGCCGCAGGGTTGGATACGCAGTATTTT. As protein: CASSEAAGLDTQYF. Full variable domain (missing parts from reference TRBV2 and TRBJ2-3): EPEVTQTPSHQVTQMGQEVILRCVPISNHLYFYWYRQILGQKVEFLVSFYNNEISEKSEIFDDQFSVERPDGSNFTLKIRSTKLEDSAMYFCASSEAAGLDTQYFGPGTRLTVL.

The chain carries TRBV19 and TRBJ1-5; 8 bases are a match to TRBD1. Germline CDR1 reads LNHDA; CDR2 reads SQIVND (reference sequence). V was pared by 9 bases and J by 7 bases, with 11 bases of the junction left unmatched. This CDR3 is 14 amino acids long. CDR3 in amino acids: CASARQGPNQPQHF. In DNA, the CDR3 is TGTGCCAGCGCCCGACAGGGGCCAAACCAGCCCCAGCATTTT. Full variable domain (remainder filled in from reference TRBV19 and TRBJ1-5): DGGITQSPKYLFRKEGQNVTLSCEQNLNHDAMYWYRQDPGQGLRLIYYSQIVNDFQKGDIAEGYSVSREKKESFPLTVTSAQKNPTAFYLCASARQGPNQPQHFGDGTRLSIL.

The chain is built from TRBV9 and TRBJ2-5, with TRBD2 matching over 14 bases. With V trimmed by 4 bases and J by 4 bases, 9 bases remained unmatched. The CDR3 consists of 17 residues. The V gene's germline CDR1 is SGDLS and CDR2 YYNGEE. The CDR3 spells CASSPPWGTSGRETQYF. The CDR3 DNA sequence: TGTGCCAGCAGCCCCCCATGGGGGACTAGCGGGAGAGAGACCCAGTACTTC.

V usage is TRBV9 and J usage is TRBJ2-2; 12 bases fit TRBD2. The trim removed 4 bases at V and 6 bases at J, leaving 7 bases unmatched. This CDR3 region has 16 residues. Germline CDR1 reads SGDLS; CDR2 reads YYNGEE. DNA of the CDR3: TGTGCCAGCAGCAAAGGACTAGCGGGATTATCCGGGGAGCTGTTTTTT. Its protein product is CASSKGLAGLSGELFF.

The chain uses TRBV12-5 and TRBJ1-4, with D hard to call. This CDR3 spans 18 amino acids. The V end was cut by 4 bases, the J end by 4 bases, with 22 bases between. Germline CDR1 reads LGHNT; CDR2 reads FRNRAP. CDR3 sequence (DNA): TGTGCTAGTGGTTCACCCCGGATCAAACGAGGGTTTAATGAAAAACTGTTTTTT. It codes for CASGSPRIKRGFNEKLFF.

The chain has TRBV10-3 and TRBJ2-7; 9 bases line up with TRBD2. The J segment lost 4 bases and the V segment lost 6 bases, leaving 10 bases of the junction unmatched. In germline, CDR1 is ENHRY, CDR2 SYGVKD. The CDR3 is 15 residues long. In DNA, the CDR3 is TGTGCCATCAGAGTAGCGGGAGATTATTCGTACGAGCAGTACTTC. It encodes CAIRVAGDYSYEQYF.

The rearrangement joins TRBV6-5 to TRBJ1-1; TRBD1 is a possible D gene (6 bases). CDR3 length: 16 residues. Trimming cost V 2 bases and J 0 bases, with 13 bases left between them. Germline lookup yields CDR1 MNHEY and CDR2 SVGAGI. CDR3 loop: CASSYARDTMNTEAFF. CDR3 in DNA: TGTGCCAGCAGTTACGCCCGGGACACCATGAACACTGAAGCTTTCTTT.

This clone occurred once. The chain combines TRBV7-2 with TRBJ2-3; 7 bases align to TRBD2. The ends lost 5 bases at V and 1 base at J; junction bases unmatched: 6. The CDR3 length is 15 residues. Germline loops: CDR1 SGHTA, CDR2 FQGNSA. The CDR3 DNA reads as TGTGCCAGCAGCCGGGCGGCGGGAGGCACAGATACGCAGTATTTT. It yields the protein CASSRAAGGTDTQYF.

The rearrangement joins TRBV3-1 (or the pseudogene TRBV3-2) to TRBJ2-3; TRBD2 matches at 10 bases. Trimming cost V 1 base and J 7 bases; bases outside gene matches: 17. The germline CDR1 and CDR2 sequences are LGHDT and YNNKEL (reference sequence). This CDR3 is built from 19 residues. DNA for the CDR3: TGTGCCAGCAGCCAAGCCCAGTTTAGGTTAGCGGGAGGCCCCTATACGCAGTATTTT. This gives the protein CASSQAQFRLAGGPYTQYF.

The chain recombines TRBV2 with TRBJ2-5; D may be TRBD2 (6 bases). V shed 1 base and J shed 5 bases, with 14 bases lying between them. This CDR3 region has 15 residues. Per germline, CDR1 SNHLY and CDR2 FYNNEI. CDR3 loop: CASSEGGAGGETQYF. Here the CDR3 DNA reads TGTGCCAGCAGTGAAGGGGGCGCAGGAGGGGAGACCCAGTACTTC.

This clone was observed a single time. The chain is built from TRBV5-1 and TRBJ2-3; 10 bases are a match to TRBD2. The CDR3 runs to 15 residues. J gave up 2 bases and V 4 bases, and 4 bases lay outside the gene matches. Germline CDR1 is SGHRS and CDR2 is YFSETQ. CDR3 nucleotides: TGCGCCAGCAGCGACGGGACTAGCGACACAGATACGCAGTATTTT. Protein sequence: CASSDGTSDTDTQYF.

The chain has TRBV25-1 and TRBJ1-1; unclear D gene. Germline V lookup: CDR1 MGHDK, CDR2 SYGVNS. Trimming cost V 1 base and J 1 base, with 4 bases left between them. The CDR3 totals 13 residues. The DNA for the CDR3 is TGTGCCAGCAGTGAATCAGGGAACACTGAAGCTTTCTTT. It encodes CASSESGNTEAFF. Full variable domain (rest looked up from reference TRBV25-1 and TRBJ1-1): EADIYQTPRYLVIGTGKKITLECSQTMGHDKMYWYQQDPGMELHLIHYSYGVNSTEKGDLSSESTVSRIRTEHFPLTLESARPSHTSQYLCASSESGNTEAFFGQGTRLTVV.